This TCR beta chain was recovered during a study of T-cell reconstitution after alpha-beta-depleted transplantation in children. Per germline, CDR1 SSHAT and CDR2 FNYEAQ (reference sequence). The CDR3 length is 13 residues. This clonotype has at least ten counts. One end of the junction is discordant with germline, which a read error may explain. Unique molecular identifiers were incorporated during preparation of the TCRbeta library. TCRdb analysed the PCR reads with MiXCR anew, one entry per CDR3 protein. The sample consists of hundreds of thousands of distinct CDR3 sequences, around 7.8% of them appearing once.

The sequence was obtained from a male patient between 10 and 17 years old who had a stem cell transplant for acute lymphoblastic leukemia, so the T cells may come from the graft donor. The sample in question was PBMCs, mostly from graft donor cells, obtained 180 days after TCRalphabeta/CD19-depleted stem cell transplant. The chain recombines TRBV7-7 with TRBJ2-5; TRBD1 agrees at 7 bases. CDR3 DNA sequence: TGTGCTAGCAGCTTACAGGGGTCCGAGGCCCAGTACTTC. Translated: CASSLQGSEAQYF.